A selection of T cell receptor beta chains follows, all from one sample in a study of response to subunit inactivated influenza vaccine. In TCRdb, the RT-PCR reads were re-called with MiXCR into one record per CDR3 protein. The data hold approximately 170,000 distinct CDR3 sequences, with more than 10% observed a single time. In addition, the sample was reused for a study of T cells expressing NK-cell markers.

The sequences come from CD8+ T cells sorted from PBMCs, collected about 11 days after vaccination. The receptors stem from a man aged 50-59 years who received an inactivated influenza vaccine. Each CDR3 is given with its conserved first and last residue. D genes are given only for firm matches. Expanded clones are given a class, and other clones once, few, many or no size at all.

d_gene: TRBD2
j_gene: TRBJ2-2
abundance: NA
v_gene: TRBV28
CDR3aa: CASSSQGLAGGYTGELFF
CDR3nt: TGTGCCAGCAGTTCCCAGGGACTAGCGGGAGGGTATACCGGGGAGCTGTTTTTT

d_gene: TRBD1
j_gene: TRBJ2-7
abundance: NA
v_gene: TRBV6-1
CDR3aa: CASRPDITGTGGFF
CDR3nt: TGTGCCAGCAGACCCGACATTACCGGGACAGGGGGCTTCTTC

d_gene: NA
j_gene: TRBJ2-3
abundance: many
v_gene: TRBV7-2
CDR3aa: CASSLWGAPSTDTQYF
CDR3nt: TGTGCCAGCAGCTTATGGGGGGCTCCGTCAACAGATACGCAGTATTTT

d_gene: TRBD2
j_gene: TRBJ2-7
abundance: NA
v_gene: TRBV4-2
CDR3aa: CAISPGTTHEQYF
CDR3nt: TGTGCCATCAGCCCCGGGACTACCCACGAGCAGTACTTC

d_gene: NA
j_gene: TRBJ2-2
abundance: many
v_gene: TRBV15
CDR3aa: CATSRRGAGGGELFF
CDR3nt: TGTGCCACCAGCAGACGCGGGGCCGGCGGCGGGGAGCTGTTTTTT

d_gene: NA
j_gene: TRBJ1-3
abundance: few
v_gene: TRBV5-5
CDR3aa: CASSVDASGNTIYF
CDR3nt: TGTGCCAGCAGCGTGGACGCATCTGGAAACACCATATATTTT

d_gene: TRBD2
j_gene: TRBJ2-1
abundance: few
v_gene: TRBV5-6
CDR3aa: CASSLRTSDNEQFF
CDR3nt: TGTGCCAGCAGCTTACGGACTAGCGACAATGAGCAGTTCTTC

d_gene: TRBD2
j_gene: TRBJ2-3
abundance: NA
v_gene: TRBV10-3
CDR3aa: CAISEGLAGVTDTQYF
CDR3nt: TGTGCCATCAGTGAGGGACTAGCGGGGGTCACAGATACGCAGTATTTT

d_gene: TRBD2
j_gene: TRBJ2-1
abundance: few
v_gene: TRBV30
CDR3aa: CAWSATSGGGFEQFF
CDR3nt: TGTGCCTGGAGTGCGACTAGCGGGGGGGGATTTGAGCAGTTCTTC

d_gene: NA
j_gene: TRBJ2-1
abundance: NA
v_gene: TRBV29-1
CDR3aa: CSVVLLGLHNEQFF
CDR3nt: TGCAGCGTTGTCTTGTTGGGCCTACACAATGAGCAGTTCTTC

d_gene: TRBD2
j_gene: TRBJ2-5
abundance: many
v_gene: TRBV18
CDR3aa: CASSLTSGSETQYF
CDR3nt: TGTGCCAGCTCATTGACTAGCGGGAGCGAGACCCAGTACTTC

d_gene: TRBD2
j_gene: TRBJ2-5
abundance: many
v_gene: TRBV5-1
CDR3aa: CASSLTRGLASGTQETQYF
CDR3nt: TGCGCCAGCAGCCTCACCCGCGGTTTGGCTAGCGGGACTCAAGAGACCCAGTACTTC

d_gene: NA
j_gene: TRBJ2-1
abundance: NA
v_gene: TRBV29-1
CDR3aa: CSVDAGVSYNEQFF
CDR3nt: TGCAGCGTTGATGCCGGGGTCTCCTACAATGAGCAGTTCTTC

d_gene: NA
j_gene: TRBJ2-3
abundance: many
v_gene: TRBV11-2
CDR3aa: CASATERLTDTQYF
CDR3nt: TGTGCCAGCGCAACGGAGCGGCTCACAGATACGCAGTATTTT

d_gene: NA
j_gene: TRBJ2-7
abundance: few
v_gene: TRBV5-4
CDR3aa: CASSLELGSYEQYF
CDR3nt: TGTGCCAGCAGCTTGGAATTGGGGAGCTACGAGCAGTACTTC

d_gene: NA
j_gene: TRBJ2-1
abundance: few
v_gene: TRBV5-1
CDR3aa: CASSWTAYNEQFF
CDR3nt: TGCGCCAGCAGCTGGACAGCGTACAATGAGCAGTTCTTC

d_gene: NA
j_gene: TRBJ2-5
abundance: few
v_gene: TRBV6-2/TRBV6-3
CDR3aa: CASKLIQGHQETQYF
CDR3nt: TGTGCCAGCAAACTAATACAGGGACACCAAGAGACCCAGTACTTC

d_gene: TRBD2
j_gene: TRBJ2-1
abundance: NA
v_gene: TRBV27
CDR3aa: CASSLGTSNSNEQFF
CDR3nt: TGTGCCAGCAGTTTAGGGACTAGCAATTCCAATGAGCAGTTCTTC